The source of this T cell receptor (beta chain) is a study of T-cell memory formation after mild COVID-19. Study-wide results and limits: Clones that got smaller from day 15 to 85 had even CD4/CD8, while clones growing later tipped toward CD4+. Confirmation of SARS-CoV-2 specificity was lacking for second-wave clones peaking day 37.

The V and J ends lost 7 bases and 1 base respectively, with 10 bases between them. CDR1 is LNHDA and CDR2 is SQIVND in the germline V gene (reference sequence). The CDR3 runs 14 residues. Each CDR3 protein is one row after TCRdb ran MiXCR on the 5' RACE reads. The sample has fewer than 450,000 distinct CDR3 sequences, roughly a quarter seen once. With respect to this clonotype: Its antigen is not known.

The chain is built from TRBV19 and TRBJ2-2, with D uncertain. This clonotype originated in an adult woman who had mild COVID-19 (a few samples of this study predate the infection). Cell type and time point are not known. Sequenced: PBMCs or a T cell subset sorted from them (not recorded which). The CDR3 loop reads CASKSTMNTGELFF. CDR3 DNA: TGTGCCAGTAAATCCACTATGAACACCGGGGAGCTGTTTTTT.